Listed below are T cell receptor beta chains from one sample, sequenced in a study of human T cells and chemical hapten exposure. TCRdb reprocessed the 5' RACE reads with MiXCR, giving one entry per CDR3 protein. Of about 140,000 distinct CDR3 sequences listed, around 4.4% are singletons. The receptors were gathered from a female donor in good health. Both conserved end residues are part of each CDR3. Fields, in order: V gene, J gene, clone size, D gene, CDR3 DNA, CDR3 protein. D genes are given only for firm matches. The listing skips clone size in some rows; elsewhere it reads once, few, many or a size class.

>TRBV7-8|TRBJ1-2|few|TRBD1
TGTGCCAGCAGCTTAAGGGACAGGGTGTATGGCTACACCTTC
CASSLRDRVYGYTF
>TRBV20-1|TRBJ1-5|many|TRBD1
TGCAGTGCCACCCCCAGGGACGGACAGGGCTTCCAGCCCCAGCATTTT
CSATPRDGQGFQPQHF
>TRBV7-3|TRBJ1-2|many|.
TGTGCCAGCAGCTTAAACCACTTAACCCCATACACCTTC
CASSLNHLTPYTF
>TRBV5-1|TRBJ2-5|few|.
TGCGCCAGCAGCACGGGGACCCTTAACCAAGAGACCCAGTACTTC
CASSTGTLNQETQYF
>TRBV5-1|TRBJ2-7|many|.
TGCGCCAGCCGACGGGACCCCCAGAGCTCCTACGAGCAGTACTTC
CASRRDPQSSYEQYF
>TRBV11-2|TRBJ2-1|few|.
TGTGCCAGCAGACGAGACTACAGGGTCAATGAGCAGTTCTTC
CASRRDYRVNEQFF
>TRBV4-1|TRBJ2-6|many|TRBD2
TGCGCCAGCAGCCAAGAAAGAAGTAGCGGGGCCGGCGGGGCCAACGTCCTGACTTTC
CASSQERSSGAGGANVLTF
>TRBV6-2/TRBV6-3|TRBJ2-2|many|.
TGTGCCAGCAGTTACTCGGGGGGCGCTGGGAACATCGGGGAGCTGTTTTTT
CASSYSGGAGNIGELFF
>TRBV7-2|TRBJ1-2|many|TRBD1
TGTGCCAGCAGCTTTTACAACAGGGGACTGCTTCACACCTTC
CASSFYNRGLLHTF
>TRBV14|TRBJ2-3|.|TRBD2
TGTGCCAGCAGCCAAGGATGGCGGGGGGGCACAGATACGCAGTATTTT
CASSQGWRGGTDTQYF
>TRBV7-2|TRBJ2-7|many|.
TGTGCCAGCAGCGCATCCCGGGCAAACTACGAGCAGTACTTC
CASSASRANYEQYF
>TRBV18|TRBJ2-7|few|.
TGTGCCAGCTCACCACAGGGGCCCTTATACGAGCAGTACTTC
CASSPQGPLYEQYF
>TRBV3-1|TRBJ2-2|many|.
TGTGCCAGCAGCCAAGAACCCGGGGAGCTGTTTTTT
CASSQEPGELFF
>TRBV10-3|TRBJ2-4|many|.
TGTGCCATCACGGCCCACGACATTCAGTACTTC
CAITAHDIQYF
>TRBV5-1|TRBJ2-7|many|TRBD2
TGCGCCAGCAGCCCCAATGGGCTAGCGGGGGGTTTCGAGCAGTACTTC
CASSPNGLAGGFEQYF
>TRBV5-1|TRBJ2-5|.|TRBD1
TGCGCCAGCAGCGTACAGGGGGGAGAGACCCAGTACTTC
CASSVQGGETQYF
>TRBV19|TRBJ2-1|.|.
TGTGCCAGTAGCCGGGACGCTACATGGTCCTACAATGAGCAGTTCTTC
CASSRDATWSYNEQFF
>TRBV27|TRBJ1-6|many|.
TGTGCCAGCAGTTTCCGCAGTTCACCCCTCCACTTT
CASSFRSSPLHF
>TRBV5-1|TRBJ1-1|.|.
TGCGCCAGCAGCTATGATGGACACACTGAAGCTTTCTTT
CASSYDGHTEAFF
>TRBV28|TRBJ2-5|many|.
TGTGCCAGCAGTTTGGTTTTCGGGGCAGGTCAAGGGACGCAAGAGACCCAGTACTTC
CASSLVFGAGQGTQETQYF
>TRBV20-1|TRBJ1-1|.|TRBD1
TGCAGTGCTAGAGTTATTTCGCCAGGGGGTTTGACTGAAGCTTTCTTT
CSARVISPGGLTEAFF
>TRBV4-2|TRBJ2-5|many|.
TGTGCCAGCAGCCAAGTCAGGGAAGAGACCCAGTACTTC
CASSQVREETQYF
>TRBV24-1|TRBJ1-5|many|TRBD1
TGTGCCACCTACTCCTGGACAGGTAAAGATCAGCCCCAGCATTTT
CATYSWTGKDQPQHF
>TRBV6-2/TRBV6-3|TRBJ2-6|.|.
TGTGCCAGCAGCCGGGGACCCCACTCTGGGGCCAACGTCCTGACTTTC
CASSRGPHSGANVLTF
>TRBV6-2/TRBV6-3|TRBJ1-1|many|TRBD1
TGTGCCAGCAGTTACAGGACAGGGGGTACTGAAGCTTTCTTT
CASSYRTGGTEAFF
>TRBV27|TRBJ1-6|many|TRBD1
TGTGCCAGCAGGACAGGGGGTTCACCCCTCCACTTT
CASRTGGSPLHF
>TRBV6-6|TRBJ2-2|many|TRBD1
TGTGCCAGCAGTGACGTAGACAGGGGGCGGATGGCCGGGGAGCTGTTTTTT
CASSDVDRGRMAGELFF
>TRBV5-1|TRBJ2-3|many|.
TGCGCCAGCAGCTTCTGGGGGCGGGATACGCAGTATTTT
CASSFWGRDTQYF
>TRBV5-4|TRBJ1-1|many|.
TGTGCCAGCAGTCCGGGAGGCAGGATTTACACTGAAGCTTTCTTT
CASSPGGRIYTEAFF
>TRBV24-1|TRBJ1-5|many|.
TGTGCCACCAGTGATGCCGCTGGGGGGCGGAATCAGCCCCAGCATTTT
CATSDAAGGRNQPQHF
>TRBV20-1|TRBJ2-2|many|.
TGCAGTGCCCCTCATTGGACTAACACCGGGGAGCTGTTTTTT
CSAPHWTNTGELFF
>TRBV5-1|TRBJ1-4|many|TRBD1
TGCGCCAGCAGCCAAACCGGGACAGGGAGTGAAAAACTGTTTTTT
CASSQTGTGSEKLFF
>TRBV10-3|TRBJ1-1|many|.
TGTGCCATCAGCCAAAACAGGGCCGGGACTGAAGCTTTCTTT
CAISQNRAGTEAFF
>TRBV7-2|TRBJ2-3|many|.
TGTGCCAGCAGCTTAGCCGGGACGTGGTATTTT
CASSLAGTWYF
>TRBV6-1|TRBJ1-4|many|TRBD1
TGTGCCAGCAGCCTAGGGACAGGAAATGAAAAACTGTTTTTT
CASSLGTGNEKLFF
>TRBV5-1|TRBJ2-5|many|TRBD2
TGCGCCAGCTCGCGGGGGGGTATGAACCAAGAGACCCAGTACTTC
CASSRGGMNQETQYF
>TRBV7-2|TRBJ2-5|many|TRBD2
TGTGCCAGCAGCTTAAGGACTAGCGGGGGGATCGTGGAAGAGACCCAGTACTTC
CASSLRTSGGIVEETQYF
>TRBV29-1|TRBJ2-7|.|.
TGCAGCGTCCTGACAGGCTCCTACGAGCAGTACTTC
CSVLTGSYEQYF
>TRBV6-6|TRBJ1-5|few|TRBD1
TGTGCCAGCAGCACAGGGGTCCAGCCCCAGCATTTT
CASSTGVQPQHF
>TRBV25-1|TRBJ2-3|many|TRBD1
TGTGCCAGCAGGGGGGACAGGGGAGGTTCAGATACGCAGTATTTT
CASRGDRGGSDTQYF
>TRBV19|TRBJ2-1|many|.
TGTGCCAGTGCTGACACAGCCTTAATTTCCAATGAGCAGTTCTTC
CASADTALISNEQFF
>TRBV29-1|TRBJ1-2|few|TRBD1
TGCAGCGTGGAAGCAGGGGGCGCGGAAGGCTACACCTTC
CSVEAGGAEGYTF
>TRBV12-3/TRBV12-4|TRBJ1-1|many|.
TGTGCCAGCAGTTTTGCAGGGGAGCACACTGAAGCTTTCTTT
CASSFAGEHTEAFF
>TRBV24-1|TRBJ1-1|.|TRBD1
TGTGCCACCAGTGATGGTACAGGGGGCGCAGGCACTGAAGCTTTCTTT
CATSDGTGGAGTEAFF
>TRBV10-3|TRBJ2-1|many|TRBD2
TGTGCCATCACGTCTAGCGGCGTCTACAATGAGCAGTTCTTC
CAITSSGVYNEQFF
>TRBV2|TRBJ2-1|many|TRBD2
TGTGCCAGCAGTCGGACTAGCGGGGGCCCAAACTACAATGAGCAGTTCTTC
CASSRTSGGPNYNEQFF
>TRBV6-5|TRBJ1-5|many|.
TGTGCCAGCAGTTACTCGAGGCAGCCCCAGCATTTT
CASSYSRQPQHF
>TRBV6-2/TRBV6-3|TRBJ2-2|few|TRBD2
TGTGCCAGCAGTTACTACGGCCTAGCGGGGGCCCTTTTCCCCGGGGAGCTGTTTTTT
CASSYYGLAGALFPGELFF